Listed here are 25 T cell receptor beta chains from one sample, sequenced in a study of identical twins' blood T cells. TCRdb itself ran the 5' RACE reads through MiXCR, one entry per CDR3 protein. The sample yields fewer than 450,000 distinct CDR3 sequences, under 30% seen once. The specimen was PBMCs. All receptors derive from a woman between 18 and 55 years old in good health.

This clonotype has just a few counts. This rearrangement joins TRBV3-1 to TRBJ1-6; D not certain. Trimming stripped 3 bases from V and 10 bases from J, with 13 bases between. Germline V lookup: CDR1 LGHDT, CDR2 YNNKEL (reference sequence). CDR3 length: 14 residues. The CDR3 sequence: CASSHPPMGSPLHF. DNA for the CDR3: TGTGCCAGCAGCCACCCCCCCATGGGGTCACCCCTCCACTTT.

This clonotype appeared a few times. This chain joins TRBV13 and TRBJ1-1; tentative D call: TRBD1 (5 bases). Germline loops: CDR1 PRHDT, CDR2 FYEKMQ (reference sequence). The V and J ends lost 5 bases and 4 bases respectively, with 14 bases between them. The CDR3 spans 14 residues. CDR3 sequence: CASSALEGPTEAFF. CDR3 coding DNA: TGTGCCAGCAGCGCCCTAGAGGGACCCACTGAAGCTTTCTTT. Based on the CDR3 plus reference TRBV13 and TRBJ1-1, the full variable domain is AAGVIQSPRHLIKEKRETATLKCYPIPRHDTVYWYQQGPGQDPQFLISFYEKMQSDKGSIPDRFSAQQFSDYHSELNMSSLELGDSALYFCASSALEGPTEAFFGQGTRLTVV.

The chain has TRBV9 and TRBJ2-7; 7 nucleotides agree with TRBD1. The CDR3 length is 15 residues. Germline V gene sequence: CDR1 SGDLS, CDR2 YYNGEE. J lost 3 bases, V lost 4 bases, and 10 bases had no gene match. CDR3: CASSPRGDSYYEQYF. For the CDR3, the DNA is TGTGCCAGCAGCCCCCGAGGGGACAGTTACTACGAGCAGTACTTC.

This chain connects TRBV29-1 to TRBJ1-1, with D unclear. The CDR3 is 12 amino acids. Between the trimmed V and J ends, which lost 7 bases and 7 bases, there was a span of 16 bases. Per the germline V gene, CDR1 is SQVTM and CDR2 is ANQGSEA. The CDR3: CSALDGGLEAFF. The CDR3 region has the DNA TGCAGCGCCCTAGATGGAGGGCTTGAAGCTTTCTTT.

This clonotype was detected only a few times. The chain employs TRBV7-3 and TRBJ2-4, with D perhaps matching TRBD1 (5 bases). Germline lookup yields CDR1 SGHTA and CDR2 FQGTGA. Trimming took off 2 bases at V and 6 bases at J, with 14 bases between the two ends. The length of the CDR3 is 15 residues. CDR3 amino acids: CASSLYLGQGNIQYF. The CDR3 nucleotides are TGTGCCAGCAGCTTATACCTCGGGCAGGGAAACATTCAGTACTTC. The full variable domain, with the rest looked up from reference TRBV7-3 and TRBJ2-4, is GAGVSQTPSNKVTEKGKYVELRCDPISGHTALYWYRQSLGQGPEFLIYFQGTGAADDSGLPNDRFFAVRPEGSVSTLKIQRTERGDSAVYLCASSLYLGQGNIQYFGAGTRLSVL.

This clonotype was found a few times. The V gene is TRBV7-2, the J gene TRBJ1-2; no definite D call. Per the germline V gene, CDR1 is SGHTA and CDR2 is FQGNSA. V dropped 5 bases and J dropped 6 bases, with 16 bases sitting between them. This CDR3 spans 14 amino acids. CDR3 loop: CASSPRGNSNGYTF. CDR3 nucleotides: TGTGCCAGCAGCCCTCGGGGTAACAGCAATGGCTACACCTTC.

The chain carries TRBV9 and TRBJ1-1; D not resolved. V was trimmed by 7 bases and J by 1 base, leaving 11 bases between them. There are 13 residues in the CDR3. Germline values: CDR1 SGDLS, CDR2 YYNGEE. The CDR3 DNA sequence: TGTGCCAGCGGCCCCCGCCAGAACACTGAAGCTTTCTTT. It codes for CASGPRQNTEAFF.

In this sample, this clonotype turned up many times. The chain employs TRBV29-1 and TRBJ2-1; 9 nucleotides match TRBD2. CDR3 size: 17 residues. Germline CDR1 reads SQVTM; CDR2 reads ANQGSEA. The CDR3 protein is CIQTPTSGPSSYNEQFF. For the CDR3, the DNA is TGCATCCAGACACCGACTAGCGGTCCGAGCTCCTACAATGAGCAGTTCTTC.

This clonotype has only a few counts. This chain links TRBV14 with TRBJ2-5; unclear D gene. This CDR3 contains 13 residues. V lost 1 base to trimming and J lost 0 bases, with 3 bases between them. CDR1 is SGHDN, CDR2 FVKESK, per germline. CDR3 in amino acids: CASSQGNQETQYF. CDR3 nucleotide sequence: TGTGCCAGCAGCCAAGGAAACCAAGAGACCCAGTACTTC. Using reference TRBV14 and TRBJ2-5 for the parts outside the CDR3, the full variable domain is EAGVTQFPSHSVIEKGQTVTLRCDPISGHDNLYWYRRVMGKEIKFLLHFVKESKQDESGMPNNRFLAERTGGTYSTLKVQPAELEDSGVYFCASSQGNQETQYFGPGTRLLVL.

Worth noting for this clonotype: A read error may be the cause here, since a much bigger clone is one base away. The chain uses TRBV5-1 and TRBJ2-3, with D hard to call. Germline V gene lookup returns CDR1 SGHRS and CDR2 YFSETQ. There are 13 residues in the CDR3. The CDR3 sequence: CASRGSFTDTRYF. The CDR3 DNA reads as TGCGCCAGCAGAGGCAGCTTCACAGATACGCGGTATTTT.

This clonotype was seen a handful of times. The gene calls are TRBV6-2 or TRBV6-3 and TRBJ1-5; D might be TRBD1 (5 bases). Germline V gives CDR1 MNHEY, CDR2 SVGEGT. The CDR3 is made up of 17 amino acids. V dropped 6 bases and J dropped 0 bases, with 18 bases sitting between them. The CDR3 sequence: CASRPGTFLYSNQPQHF. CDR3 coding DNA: TGTGCCAGCAGGCCCGGGACCTTCCTATATAGCAATCAGCCCCAGCATTTT.

In DNA, the CDR3 is TGTGCCAGCAGCTTATTGTCAGCTTCTAATGAAAAACTGTTTTTT. It is translated as CASSLLSASNEKLFF. This chain connects TRBV7-2 to TRBJ1-4; no reliable D call. Germline-derived CDR1 and CDR2 are SGHTA and FQGNSA. V was shortened by 2 bases and J by 3 bases, with 10 bases between the two germline ends. The CDR3 spans 15 residues.

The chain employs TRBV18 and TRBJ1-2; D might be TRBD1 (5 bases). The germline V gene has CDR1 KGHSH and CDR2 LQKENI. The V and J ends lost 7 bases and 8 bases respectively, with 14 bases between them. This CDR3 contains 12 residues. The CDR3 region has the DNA TGTGCCAGCTTCCAGGGCCTGGGAGGCTACACCTTC. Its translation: CASFQGLGGYTF.

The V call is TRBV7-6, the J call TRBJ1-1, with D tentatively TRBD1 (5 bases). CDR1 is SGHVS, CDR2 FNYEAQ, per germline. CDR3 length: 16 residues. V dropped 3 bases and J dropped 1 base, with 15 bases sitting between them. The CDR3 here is CASSFITRGWNTEAFF. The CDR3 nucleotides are TGTGCCAGCAGCTTTATTACCCGGGGCTGGAACACTGAAGCTTTCTTT.

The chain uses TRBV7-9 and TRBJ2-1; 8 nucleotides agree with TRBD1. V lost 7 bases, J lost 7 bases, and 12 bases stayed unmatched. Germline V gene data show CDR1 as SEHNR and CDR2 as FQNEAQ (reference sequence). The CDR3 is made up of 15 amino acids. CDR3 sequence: CASKFGQGESNEQFF. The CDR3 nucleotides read TGTGCCAGCAAGTTCGGACAGGGAGAATCTAATGAGCAGTTCTTC.

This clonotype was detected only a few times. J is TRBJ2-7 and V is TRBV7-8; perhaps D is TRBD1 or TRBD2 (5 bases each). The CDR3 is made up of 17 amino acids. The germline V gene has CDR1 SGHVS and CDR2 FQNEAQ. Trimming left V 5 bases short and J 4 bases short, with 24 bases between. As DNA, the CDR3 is TGTGCCAGCAGCCATATTCTTAAGAGGGACGGCGGATACGAGCAGTACTTC. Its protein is CASSHILKRDGGYEQYF. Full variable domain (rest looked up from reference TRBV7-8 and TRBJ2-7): GAGVSQSPRYKVAKRGQDVALRCDPISGHVSLFWYQQALGQGPEFLTYFQNEAQLDKSGLPSDRFFAERPEGSVSTLKIQRTQQEDSAVYLCASSHILKRDGGYEQYFGPGTRLTVT.

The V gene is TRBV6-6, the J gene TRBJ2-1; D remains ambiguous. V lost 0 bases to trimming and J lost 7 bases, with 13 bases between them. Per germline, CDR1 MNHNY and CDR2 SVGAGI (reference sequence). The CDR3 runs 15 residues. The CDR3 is CASSYSYTLRNEQFF. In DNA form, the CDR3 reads TGTGCCAGCAGTTACTCGTATACGCTTCGGAATGAGCAGTTCTTC.

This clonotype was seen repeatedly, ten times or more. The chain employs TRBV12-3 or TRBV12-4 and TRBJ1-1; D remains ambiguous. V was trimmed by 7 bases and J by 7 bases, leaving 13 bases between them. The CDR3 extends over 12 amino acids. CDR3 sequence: CASTIPGIEAFF. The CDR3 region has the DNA TGTGCCAGCACCATCCCGGGGATTGAAGCTTTCTTT.

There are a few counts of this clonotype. CDR3 amino acids: CASSFFRPNTEAFF. For the CDR3, the DNA is TGTGCCAGCAGCTTCTTTCGCCCGAACACTGAAGCTTTCTTT. The gene calls are TRBV7-9 and TRBJ1-1; D is ambiguous. Per the germline V gene, CDR1 is SEHNR and CDR2 is FQNEAQ (reference sequence). The V end was cut by 3 bases, the J end by 1 base, with 9 bases between. The CDR3 has 14 amino acids.

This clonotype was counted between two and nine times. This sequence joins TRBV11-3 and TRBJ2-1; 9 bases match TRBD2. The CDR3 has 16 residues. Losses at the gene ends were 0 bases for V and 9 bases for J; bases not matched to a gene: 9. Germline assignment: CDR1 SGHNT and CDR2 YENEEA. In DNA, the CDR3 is TGTGCCAGCAGCTTAGACCCCCGCGGGGGGGCGGCTGAGCAGTTCTTC. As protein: CASSLDPRGGAAEQFF.

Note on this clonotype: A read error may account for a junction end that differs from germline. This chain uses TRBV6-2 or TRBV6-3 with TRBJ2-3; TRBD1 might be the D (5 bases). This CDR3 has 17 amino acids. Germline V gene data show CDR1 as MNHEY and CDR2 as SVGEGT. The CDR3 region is CASSWTLTQSHTDTHYF. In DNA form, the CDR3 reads TGTGCCAGCAGTTGGACATTGACTCAATCCCACACAGATACGCATTATTTT.

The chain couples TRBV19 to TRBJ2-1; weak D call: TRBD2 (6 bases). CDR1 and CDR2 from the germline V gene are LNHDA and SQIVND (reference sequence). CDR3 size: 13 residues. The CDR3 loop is CGSPVGRINEQFF. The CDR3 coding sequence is TGTGGAAGCCCCGTAGGGAGGATCAATGAGCAGTTCTTC.

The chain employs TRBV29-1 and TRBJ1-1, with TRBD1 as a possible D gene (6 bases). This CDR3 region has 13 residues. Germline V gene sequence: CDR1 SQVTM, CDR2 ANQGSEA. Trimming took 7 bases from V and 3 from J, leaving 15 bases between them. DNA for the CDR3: TGCAGCGGCCAGACAGGAGATTACACTGAAGCTTTCTTT. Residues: CSGQTGDYTEAFF.

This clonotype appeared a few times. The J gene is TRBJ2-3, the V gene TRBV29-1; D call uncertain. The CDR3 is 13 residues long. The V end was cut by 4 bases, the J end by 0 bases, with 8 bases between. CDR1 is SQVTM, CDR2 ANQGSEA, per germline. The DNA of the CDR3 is TGCAGCGTTGGAGGAGCTAGCACAGATACGCAGTATTTT. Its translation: CSVGGASTDTQYF.

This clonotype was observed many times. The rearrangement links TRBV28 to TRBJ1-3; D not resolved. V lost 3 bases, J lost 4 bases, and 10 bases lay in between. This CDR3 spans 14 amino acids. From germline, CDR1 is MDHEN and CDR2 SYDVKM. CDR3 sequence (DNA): TGTGCCAGCAGTTTCAGCGCCGCGGGAAACACCATATATTTT. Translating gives CASSFSAAGNTIYF.